What follows is one TCR beta chain and its context. V was clipped by 5 bases and J by 0 bases, with 23 bases between them. CDR1 is SGHVS and CDR2 is FQNEAQ in the germline V gene. The CDR3 spans 19 residues. The assay was immunoSEQ multiplex PCR, and TCRdb's table has in-frame clones only and misses some. The sample yields some 74,000 clones, about 95% seen once. These data come from a study of technical replicates of blood from a handful of donors. V gene TRBV7-8 combines with J gene TRBJ2-1, with D possibly being TRBD2 (6 bases). This receptor was obtained from a human donor in good health. The source material was T cells isolated from PBMCs. The CDR3 coding sequence is TGTGCCAGCAGCCGCGGGACTCCGGACCTACGCAGCTCCTACAATGAGCAGTTCTTC. This codes for CASSRGTPDLRSSYNEQFF.